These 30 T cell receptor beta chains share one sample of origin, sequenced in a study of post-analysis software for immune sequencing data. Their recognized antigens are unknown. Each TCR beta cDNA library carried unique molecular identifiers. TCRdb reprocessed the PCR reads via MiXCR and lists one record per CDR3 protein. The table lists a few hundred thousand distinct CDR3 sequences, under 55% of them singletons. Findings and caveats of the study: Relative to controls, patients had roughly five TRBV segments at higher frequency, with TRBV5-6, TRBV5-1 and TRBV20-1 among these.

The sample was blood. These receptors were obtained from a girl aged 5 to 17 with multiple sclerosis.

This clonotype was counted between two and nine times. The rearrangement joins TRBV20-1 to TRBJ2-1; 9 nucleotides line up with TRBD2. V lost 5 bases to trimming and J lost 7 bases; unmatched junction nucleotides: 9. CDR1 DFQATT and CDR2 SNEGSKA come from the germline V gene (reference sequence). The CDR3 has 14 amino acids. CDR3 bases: TGCAGTGCTCACCCTAGACTAGCGGATAATGAGCAGTTCTTC. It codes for CSAHPRLADNEQFF.

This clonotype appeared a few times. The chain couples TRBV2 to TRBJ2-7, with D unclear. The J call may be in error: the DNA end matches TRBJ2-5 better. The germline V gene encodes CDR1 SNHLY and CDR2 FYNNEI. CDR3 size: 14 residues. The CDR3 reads CASSVQLGKETQYF. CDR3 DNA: TGTGCCAGCAGTGTTCAACTGGGAAAAGAGACCCAGTACTTC.

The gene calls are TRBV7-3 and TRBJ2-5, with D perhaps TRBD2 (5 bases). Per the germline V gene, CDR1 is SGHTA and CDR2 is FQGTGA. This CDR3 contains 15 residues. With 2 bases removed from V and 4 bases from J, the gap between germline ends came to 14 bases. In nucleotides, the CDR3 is TGTGCCAGCAGCTTATATCGGGGTGAAAGAGAGACCCAGTACTTC. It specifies CASSLYRGERETQYF.

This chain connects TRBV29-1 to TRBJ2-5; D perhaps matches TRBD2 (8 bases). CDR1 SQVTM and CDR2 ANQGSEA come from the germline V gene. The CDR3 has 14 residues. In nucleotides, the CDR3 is TGCAGTGCGGGGGGACAGAACGTCCAAGAGACCCAGTACTTC. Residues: CSAGGQNVQETQYF. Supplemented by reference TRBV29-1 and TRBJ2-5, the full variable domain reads SAVISQKPSRDICQRGTSLTIQCQVDSQVTMMFWYRQQPGQSLTLIATANQGSEATYESGFVIDKFPISRPNLTFSTLTVSNMSPEDSSIYLCSAGGQNVQETQYFGPGTRLLVL.

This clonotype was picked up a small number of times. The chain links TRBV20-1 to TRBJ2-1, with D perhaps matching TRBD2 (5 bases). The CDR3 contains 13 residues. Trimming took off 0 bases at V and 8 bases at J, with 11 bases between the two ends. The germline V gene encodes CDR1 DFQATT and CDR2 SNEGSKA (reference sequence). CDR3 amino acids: CSARDHGSYEQFF. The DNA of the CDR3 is TGCAGTGCTAGAGATCATGGGAGCTATGAGCAGTTCTTC.

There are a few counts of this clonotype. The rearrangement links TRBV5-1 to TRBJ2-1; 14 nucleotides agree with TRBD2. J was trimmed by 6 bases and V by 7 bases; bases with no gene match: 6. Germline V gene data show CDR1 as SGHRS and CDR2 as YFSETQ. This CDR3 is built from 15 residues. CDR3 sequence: CASYTGLAGGNEQFF. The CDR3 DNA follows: TGCGCCAGCTACACCGGACTAGCGGGAGGCAATGAGCAGTTCTTC. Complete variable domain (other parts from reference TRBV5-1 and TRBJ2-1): KAGVTQTPRYLIKTRGQQVTLSCSPISGHRSVSWYQQTPGQGLQFLFEYFSETQRNKGNFPGRFSGRQFSNSRSEMNVSTLELGDSALYLCASYTGLAGGNEQFFGPGTRLTVL.

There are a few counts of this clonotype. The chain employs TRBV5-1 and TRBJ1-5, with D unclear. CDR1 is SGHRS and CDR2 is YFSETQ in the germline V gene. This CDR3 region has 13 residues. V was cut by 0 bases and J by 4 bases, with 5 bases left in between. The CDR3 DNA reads TGCGCCAGCAGCTTGGTAGGGAATCAGCCCCAGCATTTT. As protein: CASSLVGNQPQHF.

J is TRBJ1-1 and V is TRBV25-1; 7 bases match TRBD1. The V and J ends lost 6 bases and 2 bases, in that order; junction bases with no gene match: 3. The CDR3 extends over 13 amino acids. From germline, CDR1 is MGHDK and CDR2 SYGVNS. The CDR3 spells CASRTGLNTEAFF. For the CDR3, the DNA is TGTGCCAGCAGGACAGGGTTAAACACTGAAGCTTTCTTT.

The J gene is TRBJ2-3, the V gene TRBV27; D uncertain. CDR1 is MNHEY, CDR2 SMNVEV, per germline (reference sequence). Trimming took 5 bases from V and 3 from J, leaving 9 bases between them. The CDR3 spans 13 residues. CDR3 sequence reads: CASSRAWTDTQYF. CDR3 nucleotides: TGTGCCAGCAGTAGAGCGTGGACAGATACGCAGTATTTT.

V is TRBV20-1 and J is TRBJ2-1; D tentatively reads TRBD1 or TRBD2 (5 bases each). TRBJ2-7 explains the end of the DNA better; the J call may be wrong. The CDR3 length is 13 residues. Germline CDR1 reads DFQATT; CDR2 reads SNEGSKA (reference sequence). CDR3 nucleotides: TGCAGTGCTAGATGGGACCGCGCCGATGAGCAGTACTTC. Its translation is CSARWDRADEQYF.

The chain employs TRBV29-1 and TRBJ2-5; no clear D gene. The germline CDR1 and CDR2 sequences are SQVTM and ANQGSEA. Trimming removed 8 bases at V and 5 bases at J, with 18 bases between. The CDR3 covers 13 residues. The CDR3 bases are TGCAGCCTAACTATTAGTGGTGGGGAGACCCAGTACTTC. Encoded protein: CSLTISGGETQYF.

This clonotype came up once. The CDR3 nucleotides are TGTGCCAGCAGTCCCGAGGACAGGGTGGGACAGTACTTC. The encoded protein is CASSPEDRVGQYF. The chain has TRBV12-3 or TRBV12-4 and TRBJ2-5, with 8 bases fitting TRBD1. Losses at the gene ends were 5 bases for V and 11 bases for J; bases not matched to a gene: 10. CDR3 length equals 13 residues.

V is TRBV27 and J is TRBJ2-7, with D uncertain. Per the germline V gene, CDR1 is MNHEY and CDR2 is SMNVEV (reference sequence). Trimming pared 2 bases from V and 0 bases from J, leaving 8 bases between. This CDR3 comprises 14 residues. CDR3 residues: CASSLTRSSYEQYF. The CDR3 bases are TGTGCCAGCAGTTTAACCAGGAGCTCCTACGAGCAGTACTTC.

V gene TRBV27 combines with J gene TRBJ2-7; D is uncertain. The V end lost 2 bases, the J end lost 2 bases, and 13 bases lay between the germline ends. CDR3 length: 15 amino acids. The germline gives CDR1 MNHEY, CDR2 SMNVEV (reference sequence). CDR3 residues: CASSLVRQFPYEQYF. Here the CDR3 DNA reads TGTGCCAGCAGTTTAGTACGGCAGTTCCCCTACGAGCAGTACTTC.

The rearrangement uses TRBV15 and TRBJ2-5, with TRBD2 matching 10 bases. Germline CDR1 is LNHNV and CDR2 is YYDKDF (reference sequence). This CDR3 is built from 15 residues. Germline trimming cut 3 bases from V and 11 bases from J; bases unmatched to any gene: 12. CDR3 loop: CATSRSGLATGEQYF. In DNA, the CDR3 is TGTGCCACCAGCAGGTCGGGACTAGCGACCGGGGAGCAGTACTTC.

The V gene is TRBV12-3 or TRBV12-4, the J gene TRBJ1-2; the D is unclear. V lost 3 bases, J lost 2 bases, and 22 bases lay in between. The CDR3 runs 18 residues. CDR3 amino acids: CASSFGDRSGGGNYGYTF. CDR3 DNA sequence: TGTGCCAGCAGTTTCGGGGATCGTTCGGGAGGAGGGAACTATGGCTACACCTTC.

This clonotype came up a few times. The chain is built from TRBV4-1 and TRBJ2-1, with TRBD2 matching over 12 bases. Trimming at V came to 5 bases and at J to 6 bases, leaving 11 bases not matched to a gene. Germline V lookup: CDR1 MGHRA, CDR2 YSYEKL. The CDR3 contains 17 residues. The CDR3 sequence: CASSSRLAGVTGNEQFF. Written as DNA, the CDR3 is TGCGCCAGCAGCTCCCGACTAGCGGGAGTGACCGGCAATGAGCAGTTCTTC.

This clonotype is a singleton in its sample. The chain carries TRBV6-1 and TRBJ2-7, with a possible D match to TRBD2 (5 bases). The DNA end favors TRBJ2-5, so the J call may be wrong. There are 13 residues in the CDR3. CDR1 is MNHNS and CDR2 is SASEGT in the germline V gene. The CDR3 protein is CASSVPGEETQYF. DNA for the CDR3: TGTGCCAGCAGTGTACCCGGGGAAGAGACCCAGTACTTC.

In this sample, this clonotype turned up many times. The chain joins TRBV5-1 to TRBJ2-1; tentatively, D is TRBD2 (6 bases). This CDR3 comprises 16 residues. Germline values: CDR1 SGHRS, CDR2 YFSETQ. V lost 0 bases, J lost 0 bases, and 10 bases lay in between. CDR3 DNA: TGCGCCAGCAGCTTGGGTGGGGGGAGCTCCTACAATGAGCAGTTCTTC. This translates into CASSLGGGSSYNEQFF.

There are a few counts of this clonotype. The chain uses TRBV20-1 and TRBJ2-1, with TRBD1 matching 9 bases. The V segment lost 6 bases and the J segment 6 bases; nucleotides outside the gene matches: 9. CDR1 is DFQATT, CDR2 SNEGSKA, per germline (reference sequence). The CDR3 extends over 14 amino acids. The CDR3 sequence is CSARPGQGSNEQFF. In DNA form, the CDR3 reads TGCAGTGCCAGACCGGGACAGGGCTCCAATGAGCAGTTCTTC.

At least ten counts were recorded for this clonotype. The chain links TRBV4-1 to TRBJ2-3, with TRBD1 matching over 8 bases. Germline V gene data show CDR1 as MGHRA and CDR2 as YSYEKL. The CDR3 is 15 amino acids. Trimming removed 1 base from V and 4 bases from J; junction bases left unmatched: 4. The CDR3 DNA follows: TGCGCCAGCAGCCAAGTGCGGGACAGGCCAGATACGCAGTATTTT. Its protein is CASSQVRDRPDTQYF.

As DNA, the CDR3 is TGTGCCAGCAGTCCTCCTTACTACGAGCAGTACTTC. This encodes CASSPPYYEQYF. The chain joins TRBV28 to TRBJ2-7; D call uncertain. Germline V gives CDR1 MDHEN, CDR2 SYDVKM. This CDR3 region has 12 residues. V was cut by 5 bases and J by 3 bases, with 8 bases left in between. Supplemented by reference TRBV28 and TRBJ2-7, the full variable domain reads DVKVTQSSRYLVKRTGEKVFLECVQDMDHENMFWYRQDPGLGLRLIYFSYDVKMKEKGDIPEGYSVSREKKERFSLILESASTNQTSMYLCASSPPYYEQYFGPGTRLTVT.

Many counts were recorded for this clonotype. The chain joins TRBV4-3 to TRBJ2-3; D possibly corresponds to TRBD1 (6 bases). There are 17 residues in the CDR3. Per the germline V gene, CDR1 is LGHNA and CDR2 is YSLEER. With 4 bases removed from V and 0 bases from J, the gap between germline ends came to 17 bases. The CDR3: CASSPYSQGSSTDTQYF. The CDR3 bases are TGCGCCAGCAGCCCCTACTCACAGGGATCTAGCACAGATACGCAGTATTTT.

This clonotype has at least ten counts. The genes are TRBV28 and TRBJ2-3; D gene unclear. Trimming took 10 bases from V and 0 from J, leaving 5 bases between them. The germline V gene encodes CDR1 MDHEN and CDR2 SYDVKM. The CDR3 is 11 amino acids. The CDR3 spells CATRSTDTQYF. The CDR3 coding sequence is TGTGCCACAAGAAGCACAGATACGCAGTATTTT.

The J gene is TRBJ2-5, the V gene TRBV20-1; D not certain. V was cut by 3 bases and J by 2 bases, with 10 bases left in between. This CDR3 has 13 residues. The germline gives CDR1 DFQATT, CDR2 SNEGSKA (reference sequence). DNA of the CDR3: TGCAGTGCTAGGAGTCCAGCACAAGAGACCCAGTACTTC. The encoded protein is CSARSPAQETQYF.

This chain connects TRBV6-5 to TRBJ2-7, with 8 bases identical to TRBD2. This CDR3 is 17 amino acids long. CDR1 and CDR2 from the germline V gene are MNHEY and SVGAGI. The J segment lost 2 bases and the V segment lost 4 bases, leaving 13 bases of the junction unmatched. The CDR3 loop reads CASSSPFDRAGAYEQYF. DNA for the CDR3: TGTGCCAGCAGTTCCCCCTTTGATCGAGCGGGAGCCTACGAGCAGTACTTC.

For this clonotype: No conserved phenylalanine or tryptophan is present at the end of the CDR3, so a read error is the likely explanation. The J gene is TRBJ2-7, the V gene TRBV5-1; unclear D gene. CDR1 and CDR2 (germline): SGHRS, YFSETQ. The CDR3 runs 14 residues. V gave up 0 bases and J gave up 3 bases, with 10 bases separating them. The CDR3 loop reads CASSLAGGYYEQYL. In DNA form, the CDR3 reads TGCGCCAGCAGCTTGGCTGGTGGCTACTACGAGCAGTACCTC.

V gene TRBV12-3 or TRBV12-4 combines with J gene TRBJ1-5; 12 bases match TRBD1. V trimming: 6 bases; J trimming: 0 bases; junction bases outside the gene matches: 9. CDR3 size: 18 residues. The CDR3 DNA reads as TGTGCCAGCAGCCTAGGGACAGGGGGCGGTTTTAGCAATCAGCCCCAGCATTTT. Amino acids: CASSLGTGGGFSNQPQHF.

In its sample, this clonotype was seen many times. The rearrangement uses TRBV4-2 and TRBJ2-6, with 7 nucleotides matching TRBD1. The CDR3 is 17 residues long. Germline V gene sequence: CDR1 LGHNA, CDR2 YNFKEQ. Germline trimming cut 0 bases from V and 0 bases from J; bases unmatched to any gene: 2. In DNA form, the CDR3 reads TGTGCCAGCAGCCAAGAGGGACAGTTCTCTGGGGCCAACGTCCTGACTTTC. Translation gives CASSQEGQFSGANVLTF.

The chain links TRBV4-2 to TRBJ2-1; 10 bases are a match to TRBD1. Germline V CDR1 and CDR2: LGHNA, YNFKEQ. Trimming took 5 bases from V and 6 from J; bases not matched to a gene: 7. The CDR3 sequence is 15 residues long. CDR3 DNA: TGTGCCAGCAGCACCGGGGGACAGGGGTCCAATGAGCAGTTCTTC. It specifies CASSTGGQGSNEQFF.